This T cell receptor beta chain was observed in a study of T cell changes during pregnancy in multiple sclerosis (dated 2019 in TCRdb). Regarding the complete study: The study looked at changes in the T cell repertoire across pregnancy in women with multiple sclerosis.

The sample holds one count of this clone. Its antigen remains unidentified. Base qualities are not provided; no much larger clone lies one nucleotide away. The CDR3, from cysteine to phenylalanine, totals 15 residues. Just CDR3 DNA is preserved here, 45 bases in frame from base 1. V sheds 4 bases and J sheds 8 bases, leaving 17 bases between their ends. Sequences SEHNR (CDR1) and FQNEAQ (CDR2) are obtained from the germline V gene (reference sequence). Receptors were amplified or captured by the immunoSEQ multiplex PCR assay. TCRdb holds this immuneACCESS table with in-frame rearrangements only. Some clones are missing; in checked studies, unresolved V genes explain under half, and the rest has no known cause. The sample table lists more than 95,000 clones, around nine tenths of them with a count of one. 0.75% to 0.95% of the sample lies in the top ten.

The receptor was derived from a female donor with multiple sclerosis, enrolled in a pregnancy study. The V gene is TRBV7-9 and the J gene is TRBJ1-4; TRBD1 could be the D gene, as 5 bases match. The sample consisted of peripheral blood, taken after pregnancy. At the DNA level, the sequence is TGTGCCAGCAGCTCGTGGGGAGGGGTTGGGGAAAAACTGTTTTTT. The translation is CASSSWGGVGEKLFF.